The 15 T cell receptor beta chains listed next were all sequenced from one sample in a study of cytomegalovirus exposure and HLA in healthy donors. Amplification used 60 Vbeta primers and 13 Jbeta primers. The assay was immunoSEQ multiplex PCR, and TCRdb's table has in-frame clones only and misses some. The profile shows about 72,000 clones, around 80% of them singletons. Sequencing was done on a sample of PBMCs. All receptors derive from a man younger than 30 in good health and CMV-seronegative.

This chain joins TRBV4-3 and TRBJ1-2; 8 positions agree with TRBD1. This CDR3 contains 16 residues. The junction had 11 bases not matched to a gene; V was cut back by 1 base and J by 7 bases. Germline values: CDR1 LGHNA, CDR2 YSLEER. CDR3: CASSQVEDRDILGYTF. Written as DNA, the CDR3 is TGCGCCAGCAGCCAAGTCGAGGACAGGGATATACTTGGCTACACCTTC.

Turning to this clone: Without the conserved terminal phenylalanine or tryptophan, this CDR3 likely stems from a read error. This rearrangement joins TRBV2 to TRBJ1-2; 9 nucleotides agree with TRBD1. The V segment lost 2 bases and the J segment 5 bases; nucleotides outside the gene matches: 6. CDR3 length: 15 amino acids. Germline lookup yields CDR1 SNHLY and CDR2 FYNNEI. CDR3 sequence (DNA): TGTGCCAGCAGTGAAAGGGGGGGGACAGGGTATGGCTACACCTCC. Amino acids: CASSERGGTGYGYTS.

The rearrangement links TRBV4-1 to TRBJ1-2; 7 bases fit TRBD1. CDR1 is MGHRA, CDR2 YSYEKL, per germline. The V segment lost 1 base and the J segment 5 bases; nucleotides outside the gene matches: 4. The CDR3 totals 14 residues. The CDR3 nucleotides read TGCGCCAGCAGCCAAGGCCAGACAGGGTATGGCTACACCTTC. This encodes CASSQGQTGYGYTF.

The genes are TRBV25-1 and TRBJ1-3; D not certain. Germline loops: CDR1 MGHDK, CDR2 SYGVNS. The CDR3 loop spans 16 amino acids. Trimming took 4 bases from V and 0 from J, leaving 13 bases between them. DNA of the CDR3: TGTGCCAGCAGTGGAGGCAATCCACTCTCTGGAAACACCATATATTTT. This encodes CASSGGNPLSGNTIYF.

The genes are TRBV4-1 and TRBJ2-5; D may be TRBD2 (6 bases). The J call may be faulty, since TRBJ2-7 better matches the DNA end. Per germline, CDR1 MGHRA and CDR2 YSYEKL. The CDR3 totals 13 residues. CDR3 in amino acids: CASSHGGSYEQYF. The CDR3 DNA is TGCGCCAGCAGCCACGGGGGTTCCTACGAGCAGTACTTC.

The chain carries TRBV5-6 and TRBJ2-7, with 7 bases identical to TRBD2. Germline lookup yields CDR1 SGHDT and CDR2 YYEEEE. The CDR3 has 14 amino acids. J lost 1 base, V lost 4 bases, and 5 bases had no gene match. The DNA of the CDR3 is TGTGCCAGCAGCCCCGGACTAGATTCCTACGAGCAGTACTTC. Encoded protein: CASSPGLDSYEQYF.

This clone was seen a handful of times. The V gene is TRBV4-1, the J gene TRBJ2-7; D is possibly TRBD2 (6 bases). The CDR3 sequence is 13 residues long. Germline CDR1 MGHRA, CDR2 YSYEKL. Deletions cut 10 bases from V and 0 bases from J, with 13 bases between. Here the CDR3 DNA reads TGCGCCACCGCTGTCGGGGGCTCCTACGAGCAGTACTTC. This gives the protein CATAVGGSYEQYF.

This chain joins TRBV29-1 and TRBJ2-7; TRBD1 is a possible D gene (6 bases). CDR1 and CDR2 from the germline V gene are SQVTM and ANQGSEA. CDR3 length: 14 amino acids. V was cut by 4 bases and J by 2 bases, with 15 bases left in between. CDR3 sequence reads: CSVGYRDTTYEQYF. The CDR3 DNA is TGCAGCGTTGGCTACCGGGACACCACCTACGAGCAGTACTTC.

The chain links TRBV6-5 to TRBJ2-1; 12 positions match TRBD2. The V segment lost 6 bases and the J segment 8 bases; nucleotides outside the gene matches: 8. Germline V gene lookup returns CDR1 MNHEY and CDR2 SVGAGI. The CDR3 runs to 15 residues. The CDR3 region is CASSLGLAGFYEQFF. CDR3 coding DNA: TGTGCCAGCAGCCTCGGACTAGCGGGATTTTATGAGCAGTTCTTC.

The chain couples TRBV19 to TRBJ2-5; 7 nucleotides match TRBD2. Unmatched junction bases numbered 6, after V lost 5 bases and J lost 6 bases. This CDR3 is built from 13 residues. Germline loops: CDR1 LNHDA, CDR2 SQIVND (reference sequence). In DNA, the CDR3 is TGTGCCAGTAGTTTCCGGACTAGTCAGACCCAGTACTTC. Encoded protein: CASSFRTSQTQYF.

The table lists this clone with a count of one. The chain carries TRBV4-3 and TRBJ2-2; D may be TRBD2 (6 bases). V lost 7 bases and J lost 1, with 16 bases in between. CDR1 is LGHNA, CDR2 YSLEER, per germline. The CDR3 extends over 16 amino acids. The CDR3 region has the DNA TGCGCCAGCACCGAGGCCCCCGGGGGGAACACCGGGGAGCTGTTTTTT. This gives the protein CASTEAPGGNTGELFF.

The V and J genes are TRBV29-1 and TRBJ2-7, with a possible D match to TRBD2 (5 bases). This CDR3 is 14 amino acids long. Trimming stripped 1 base from V and 6 bases from J, with 16 bases between. Germline V CDR1 and CDR2: SQVTM, ANQGSEA. This CDR3 reads CSVEGARDSAEQYF. CDR3 sequence (DNA): TGCAGCGTTGAAGGAGCACGGGATTCCGCCGAGCAGTACTTC.

This chain uses TRBV5-4 with TRBJ2-5, with 13 bases lining up with TRBD2. The germline CDR1 and CDR2 sequences are SGHNT and YYREEE (reference sequence). The CDR3 spans 17 residues. Trimming took 0 bases from V and 2 from J; bases not matched to a gene: 4. This CDR3 is CASSLGLAGGKQETQYF. As DNA, the CDR3 is TGTGCCAGCAGCTTGGGACTAGCGGGGGGTAAGCAAGAGACCCAGTACTTC.

V gene TRBV19 combines with J gene TRBJ1-2, with D possibly TRBD1 on 5 matching bases. V was trimmed by 4 bases and J by 2 bases, leaving 14 bases between them. CDR3 length: 15 amino acids. Germline CDR1 LNHDA, CDR2 SQIVND (reference sequence). CDR3 DNA sequence: TGTGCCAGTAGTAGGTCCACGACAGAGAACTATGGCTACACCTTC. Translation: CASSRSTTENYGYTF.

The chain carries TRBV7-2 and TRBJ2-7, with TRBD2 as a possible D gene (5 bases). V lost 3 bases to trimming and J lost 3 bases, with 12 bases between them. The CDR3 is 14 amino acids. Germline CDR1 is SGHTA and CDR2 is FQGNSA. The CDR3 coding sequence is TGTGCCAGCAGCTTTCGGGGAGAATTCTACGAGCAGTACTTC. Translation gives CASSFRGEFYEQYF. Drawing the rest from reference TRBV7-2 and TRBJ2-7, the complete variable domain is GAGVSQSPSNKVTEKGKDVELRCDPISGHTALYWYRQSLGQGLEFLIYFQGNSAPDKSGLPSDRFSAERTGGSVSTLTIQRTQQEDSAVYLCASSFRGEFYEQYFGPGTRLTVT.